A single sample gave rise to the 21 T cell receptor beta chains below, sequenced in a study of blood T cell repertoires in COVID-19. Using immunoSEQ multiplex PCR, the repertoire was profiled, and TCRdb retains in-frame clones only, with some absent. The sample comprises about 270,000 clones, approximately 86% of which are singletons, and over 10% rests with the top ten. The source material was peripheral blood. These receptors all come from a woman between 65 and 79 years old with COVID-19, enrolled during active disease.

V and J are TRBV12-5 and TRBJ2-2; 13 nucleotides match TRBD2. The junction had 4 bases not matched to a gene; V was cut back by 0 bases and J by 0 bases. Germline CDR1 LGHNT, CDR2 FRNRAP. This CDR3 spans 19 amino acids. In DNA form, the CDR3 reads TGTGCTAGTGGTTTGGTATTACTAGCGGGGGGGCCGAACACCGGGGAGCTGTTTTTT. Its translation is CASGLVLLAGGPNTGELFF.

The chain joins TRBV6-5 to TRBJ2-5; no firm D call. CDR1 MNHEY and CDR2 SVGAGI come from the germline V gene. The CDR3 contains 14 residues. Trimming took 7 bases from V and 3 from J, leaving 15 bases between them. This CDR3 reads CASTSAGPKETQYF. CDR3 DNA: TGTGCCAGCACCTCCGCAGGTCCTAAAGAGACCCAGTACTTC.

The chain is built from TRBV6-5 and TRBJ1-1; 10 positions match TRBD1. The CDR3 has 14 amino acids. Per the germline V gene, CDR1 is MNHEY and CDR2 is SVGAGI. The V gene end was trimmed by 6 bases and the J gene end by 4 bases; junction bases not matched to a gene: 5. DNA of the CDR3: TGTGCCAGCAGGAAGGGACAGGGGAGCACTGAAGCTTTCTTT. Protein sequence: CASRKGQGSTEAFF.

The CDR3 reads CASSKGLAGGYTNYEQYF. The CDR3 coding sequence is TGTGCCAGCAGCAAGGGACTAGCGGGGGGCTACACTAACTACGAGCAGTACTTC. The chain joins TRBV5-5 to TRBJ2-7, with 15 bases aligning to TRBD2. The V gene's germline CDR1 is SGHKS and CDR2 YYEKEE (reference sequence). V was clipped by 4 bases and J by 3 bases; unmatched bases: 11. The CDR3 has 18 residues.

This sequence joins TRBV9 and TRBJ1-1; tentative D call: TRBD1 (5 bases). This CDR3 contains 15 residues. Trimming pared 0 bases from V and 7 bases from J, leaving 16 bases between. Germline CDR1 SGDLS, CDR2 YYNGEE. The CDR3 DNA reads TGTGCCAGCAGCGTAGGAGGACACACCTGGGGTGAAGCTTTCTTT. It specifies CASSVGGHTWGEAFF. The whole variable domain, filled in from reference TRBV9 and TRBJ1-1, reads DSGVTQTPKHLITATGQRVTLRCSPRSGDLSVYWYQQSLDQGLQFLIQYYNGEERAKGNILERFSAQQFPDLHSELNLSSLELGDSALYFCASSVGGHTWGEAFFGQGTRLTVV.

The CDR3 DNA reads TGTGCCAGCTTATCGCGGGGGGGCCCCCAAGAGACCCAGTACTTC. This encodes CASLSRGGPQETQYF. The rearrangement joins TRBV2 to TRBJ2-5, with TRBD2 identical over 9 bases. V lost 8 bases and J lost 1; bases outside the gene matches: 8. In germline, CDR1 is SNHLY, CDR2 FYNNEI. The CDR3 extends over 15 amino acids.

This clone turned up a few times. The chain is built from TRBV18 and TRBJ2-6, with D tentatively TRBD1 (5 bases). In germline, CDR1 is KGHSH, CDR2 LQKENI. The length of the CDR3 is 17 residues. V lost 3 bases and J lost 1, with 13 bases in between. CDR3 sequence: CASSPNSPGSGANVLTF. The CDR3 nucleotides read TGTGCCAGCTCACCCAATTCTCCAGGGTCTGGGGCCAACGTCCTGACTTTC.

The chain is built from TRBV10-1 and TRBJ2-3; tentative D call: TRBD2 (7 bases). There are 15 residues in the CDR3. V lost 3 bases and J lost 6, with 16 bases in between. Germline CDR1 reads WNHNN; CDR2 reads SYGVQD (reference sequence). In nucleotides, the CDR3 is TGCGCCAGCAGTGAAGGGGGGGGCGGGATCGATACGCAGTATTTT. Its translation is CASSEGGGGIDTQYF.

This clone is a singleton in its sample. This rearrangement joins TRBV24-1 to TRBJ2-5; D ambiguous. Germline V CDR1 and CDR2: KGHDR, SFDVKD. This CDR3 comprises 12 residues. With 0 bases removed from V and 5 bases from J, the gap between germline ends came to 3 bases. The CDR3: CATSDLEETQYF. The CDR3 bases are TGTGCCACCAGTGATTTGGAGGAGACCCAGTACTTC.

This chain uses TRBV6-6 with TRBJ1-5; unclear D gene. Germline V gives CDR1 MNHNY, CDR2 SVGAGI (reference sequence). V was trimmed by 2 bases and J by 1 base, leaving 9 bases between them. The CDR3 has 15 amino acids. Here the CDR3 reads CASSYSGVSNQPQHF. The CDR3 nucleotides are TGTGCCAGCAGTTACAGCGGGGTGAGCAATCAGCCCCAGCATTTT.

The V call is TRBV7-2, the J call TRBJ1-2, with D perhaps TRBD1 (5 bases). This CDR3 comprises 16 residues. V lost 5 bases, J lost 0 bases, and 16 bases lay in between. Germline loops: CDR1 SGHTA, CDR2 FQGNSA. In nucleotides, the CDR3 is TGTGCCAGCAGCAGACAGACGCGACAGACTAACTATGGCTACACCTTC. Translated: CASSRQTRQTNYGYTF.

The chain uses TRBV15 and TRBJ1-6; 7 bases line up with TRBD1. V gave up 1 base and J gave up 1 base; unmatched junction bases: 7. Germline assignment: CDR1 LNHNV and CDR2 YYDKDF (reference sequence). The CDR3 sequence is 18 residues long. The CDR3 nucleotides read TGTGCCACCAGCAGAGCCCGACAGGGCCCTTCCTATAATTCACCCCTCCACTTT. Translated: CATSRARQGPSYNSPLHF.

The chain has TRBV7-8 and TRBJ2-2; no firm D call. Trimming took 4 bases from V and 3 from J, leaving 12 bases between them. CDR1 SGHVS and CDR2 FQNEAQ come from the germline V gene. CDR3 length: 15 residues. CDR3 in DNA: TGTGCCAGCAGCTCATTCGGGTCCTACACCGGGGAGCTGTTTTTT. Its protein is CASSSFGSYTGELFF. Full variable domain (rest looked up from reference TRBV7-8 and TRBJ2-2): GAGVSQSPRYKVAKRGQDVALRCDPISGHVSLFWYQQALGQGPEFLTYFQNEAQLDKSGLPSDRFFAERPEGSVSTLKIQRTQQEDSAVYLCASSSFGSYTGELFFGEGSRLTVL.

The gene calls are TRBV6-5 and TRBJ2-2, with TRBD2 as a possible D gene (6 bases). Trimming took 2 bases from V and 4 from J, leaving 14 bases between them. The CDR3 loop spans 16 amino acids. From germline, CDR1 is MNHEY and CDR2 SVGAGI. The CDR3 coding sequence is TGTGCCAGCAGTTACGGCGGGGCGCCTCCCACCGGGGAGCTGTTTTTT. Translating it yields CASSYGGAPPTGELFF.

This clone was found once. This chain's CDR3 is CASTERVGYTF. CDR3 sequence (DNA): TGTGCCAGCACTGAGAGGGTTGGCTACACCTTC. The chain combines TRBV2 with TRBJ1-2; D unclear. Germline V gives CDR1 SNHLY, CDR2 FYNNEI. Trimming stripped 7 bases from V and 7 bases from J, with 10 bases between. The CDR3 loop spans 11 amino acids.

The J gene is TRBJ2-3, the V gene TRBV19, with 7 bases identical to TRBD2. The ends lost 3 bases at V and 2 bases at J; junction bases unmatched: 8. This CDR3 spans 16 amino acids. Germline CDR1 and CDR2: LNHDA and SQIVND (reference sequence). CDR3 in DNA: TGTGCCAGTAGTATTGGCGGGAGTGGGTTCACAGATACGCAGTATTTT. Protein: CASSIGGSGFTDTQYF.

The chain uses TRBV30 and TRBJ2-5, with a possible D match to TRBD2 (6 bases). Germline CDR1 and CDR2: GTSNPN and SVGIG (reference sequence). This CDR3 contains 12 residues. The DNA for the CDR3 is TGTGCTTTTCAGCGGGTCCAAGAGACCCAGTACTTC. It translates to CAFQRVQETQYF.

The chain has TRBV5-1 and TRBJ2-5, with D possibly being TRBD1 (6 bases). The CDR3 is made up of 14 amino acids. Germline assignment: CDR1 SGHRS and CDR2 YFSETQ. Trimming took off 4 bases at V and 5 bases at J, with 15 bases between the two ends. The CDR3 DNA reads as TGCGCCAGCAGCCGGGACACCCTAGGGGAGACCCAGTACTTC. Residues: CASSRDTLGETQYF.

The chain recombines TRBV28 with TRBJ2-7, with 11 nucleotides matching TRBD1. With 4 bases clipped from V and 4 bases from J, the junction kept 6 bases outside the gene matches. There are 15 residues in the CDR3. Germline V lookup: CDR1 MDHEN, CDR2 SYDVKM. The CDR3 is CASSSPGQGDYEQYF. The CDR3 DNA is TGTGCCAGCAGTTCCCCGGGACAGGGGGATTACGAGCAGTACTTC.

About this clone itself: The sample holds other DNA sequences that translate to the same CDR3. V is TRBV6-5 and J is TRBJ1-2; D uncertain. The CDR3 loop spans 14 amino acids. V was pared by 0 bases and J by 4 bases, with 9 bases between. Germline V gene lookup returns CDR1 MNHEY and CDR2 SVGAGI. In DNA, the CDR3 is TGTGCCAGCAGTTACTCGGGAGGAGGCTATGGCTACACCTTC. Its protein product is CASSYSGGGYGYTF.

The chain links TRBV3-1 (or the pseudogene TRBV3-2) to TRBJ1-1; tentative D call: TRBD1 (5 bases). V was shortened by 2 bases and J by 4 bases, with 8 bases between the two germline ends. This CDR3 region has 13 residues. Germline CDR1 reads LGHDT; CDR2 reads YNNKEL (reference sequence). The chain's CDR3 is CASSQHRSTEAFF. CDR3 sequence (DNA): TGTGCCAGCAGCCAACACAGGAGCACTGAAGCTTTCTTT.